This is a list of T cell receptor beta chains from one sample in a study of CD8 T cells in Susac syndrome. TCRdb re-called the immunoSEQ multiplex PCR reads through MiXCR, storing one row per CDR3 protein. Found here are 300,000 or so distinct CDR3 sequences, 92% of them singletons; the top ten hold roughly 0.064%. Sequenced material: CD4+ T cells from PBMCs. The receptor set was obtained from a human donor with multiple sclerosis. Both conserved end residues are part of each CDR3. The D gene is left open where the match is weak. Rows may omit the clone size; those that give it use once, few, many or a size class.

v_gene: TRBV7-6
abundance: NA
d_gene: NA
j_gene: TRBJ1-1
CDR3aa: CASSGGGRVRSAFF
CDR3nt: TGTGCCAGCAGCGGGGGGGGACGGGTTCGGAGCGCTTTCTTT

v_gene: TRBV18
abundance: NA
d_gene: NA
j_gene: TRBJ2-7
CDR3aa: CASSPGAGVNYEQYF
CDR3nt: TGTGCCAGCTCACCAGGGGCAGGGGTAAACTACGAGCAGTACTTC

v_gene: TRBV12-3/TRBV12-4
abundance: NA
d_gene: NA
j_gene: TRBJ1-1
CDR3aa: CASRWQLNTEAFF
CDR3nt: TGTGCCAGTCGGTGGCAATTGAACACTGAAGCTTTCTTT

v_gene: TRBV4-3
abundance: NA
d_gene: NA
j_gene: TRBJ1-1
CDR3aa: CASSQDRRAAEAFF
CDR3nt: TGCGCCAGCAGCCAAGATCGGAGGGCCGCTGAAGCTTTCTTT

v_gene: TRBV3-1
abundance: NA
d_gene: NA
j_gene: TRBJ2-6
CDR3aa: CASSRGDNSGANVLTF
CDR3nt: TGTGCCAGCAGCCGGGGGGACAACTCTGGGGCCAACGTCCTGACTTTC

v_gene: TRBV29-1
abundance: NA
d_gene: TRBD1
j_gene: TRBJ2-2
CDR3aa: CSVRTTGSAGELFF
CDR3nt: TGCAGCGTCCGGACGACAGGGTCAGCCGGGGAGCTGTTTTTT

v_gene: TRBV7-2
abundance: NA
d_gene: TRBD2
j_gene: TRBJ2-1
CDR3aa: CATLPRGGRAYNEQFF
CDR3nt: TGTGCCACCCTTCCTCGAGGCGGGAGGGCCTACAATGAGCAGTTCTTC

v_gene: TRBV9
abundance: NA
d_gene: NA
j_gene: TRBJ2-1
CDR3aa: CASSVEARNEQFF
CDR3nt: TGTGCCAGCAGCGTAGAGGCTAGAAATGAGCAGTTCTTC

v_gene: TRBV28
abundance: NA
d_gene: NA
j_gene: TRBJ2-1
CDR3aa: CASSWRLFRSYNEQFF
CDR3nt: TGTGCCAGCAGTTGGCGCCTTTTCCGCTCCTACAATGAGCAGTTCTTC

v_gene: TRBV25-1
abundance: NA
d_gene: TRBD1
j_gene: TRBJ2-1
CDR3aa: CASSALVGQGASNEQFF
CDR3nt: TGTGCCAGCAGTGCCCTCGTTGGACAGGGGGCGTCCAATGAGCAGTTCTTC

v_gene: TRBV12-3/TRBV12-4
abundance: NA
d_gene: NA
j_gene: TRBJ2-1
CDR3aa: CASSSSADNEQFF
CDR3nt: TGTGCCAGCAGTTCCTCCGCTGATAATGAGCAGTTCTTC

v_gene: TRBV3-1
abundance: once
d_gene: NA
j_gene: TRBJ2-7
CDR3aa: CASSQSRVGEQYF
CDR3nt: TGTGCCAGCAGCCAAAGCAGGGTTGGAGAGCAGTACTTC

v_gene: TRBV6-2/TRBV6-3
abundance: NA
d_gene: TRBD2
j_gene: TRBJ2-7
CDR3aa: CASSPSGSLKNEQYF
CDR3nt: TGTGCCAGCAGTCCGAGCGGGAGTCTGAAAAACGAGCAGTACTTC

v_gene: TRBV14
abundance: NA
d_gene: NA
j_gene: TRBJ1-2
CDR3aa: CASSPQENYGYTF
CDR3nt: TGTGCCAGCAGCCCGCAGGAAAACTATGGCTACACCTTC

v_gene: TRBV7-2
abundance: NA
d_gene: NA
j_gene: TRBJ1-2
CDR3aa: CASSFTGLRGMGYTF
CDR3nt: TGTGCCAGCAGCTTTACAGGGTTGCGGGGCATGGGCTACACCTTC

v_gene: TRBV5-1
abundance: NA
d_gene: NA
j_gene: TRBJ2-5
CDR3aa: CASAQGQETQYF
CDR3nt: TGCGCCAGCGCCCAGGGACAAGAGACCCAGTACTTC

v_gene: TRBV18
abundance: NA
d_gene: NA
j_gene: TRBJ2-2
CDR3aa: CASSPQDPGTGELFF
CDR3nt: TGTGCCAGCTCACCACAAGACCCGGGTACCGGGGAGCTGTTTTTT

v_gene: TRBV7-2
abundance: NA
d_gene: NA
j_gene: TRBJ1-5
CDR3aa: CASSLGQDTFFNQPQHF
CDR3nt: TGTGCCAGCAGCTTAGGACAGGACACCTTTTTCAATCAGCCCCAGCATTTT

v_gene: TRBV3-1
abundance: NA
d_gene: NA
j_gene: TRBJ1-3
CDR3aa: CASSQARGSGNTIYF
CDR3nt: TGTGCCAGCAGCCAAGCCAGGGGCTCTGGAAACACCATATATTTT

v_gene: TRBV2
abundance: few
d_gene: NA
j_gene: TRBJ2-2
CDR3aa: CASSEGNTGELFF
CDR3nt: TGTGCCAGCAGTGAGGGGAACACCGGGGAGCTGTTTTTT

v_gene: TRBV29-1
abundance: NA
d_gene: NA
j_gene: TRBJ1-1
CDR3aa: CSAALMNTEAFF
CDR3nt: TGCAGCGCAGCACTTATGAACACTGAAGCTTTCTTT

v_gene: TRBV20-1
abundance: NA
d_gene: TRBD1
j_gene: TRBJ2-7
CDR3aa: CSAYFYTGGVDYEQYF
CDR3nt: TGCAGTGCTTACTTTTACACAGGGGGTGTGGACTACGAGCAGTACTTC

v_gene: TRBV19
abundance: NA
d_gene: NA
j_gene: TRBJ2-5
CDR3aa: CASSITITSQETQYF
CDR3nt: TGTGCCAGTAGTATCACCATAACCTCCCAAGAGACCCAGTACTTC

v_gene: TRBV12-3/TRBV12-4
abundance: NA
d_gene: TRBD1
j_gene: TRBJ2-1
CDR3aa: CASSSSGTGQSEQFF
CDR3nt: TGTGCCAGCAGTTCCTCCGGGACAGGTCAGAGTGAGCAGTTCTTC

v_gene: TRBV19
abundance: NA
d_gene: NA
j_gene: TRBJ2-2
CDR3aa: CASSTDPIQGYYTGELFF
CDR3nt: TGTGCCAGTAGTACCGACCCTATTCAGGGATATTACACCGGGGAGCTGTTTTTT

v_gene: TRBV9
abundance: NA
d_gene: TRBD2
j_gene: TRBJ2-3
CDR3aa: CASGRLAGSTDTQYF
CDR3nt: TGTGCCAGCGGAAGACTAGCGGGGTCCACAGATACGCAGTATTTT

v_gene: TRBV4-2
abundance: NA
d_gene: NA
j_gene: TRBJ2-2
CDR3aa: CASSSLQGLAGELFF
CDR3nt: TGTGCCAGCAGCTCCCTCCAGGGGTTGGCCGGGGAGCTGTTTTTT

v_gene: TRBV4-3
abundance: NA
d_gene: NA
j_gene: TRBJ2-1
CDR3aa: CASSQVRSRDEQFF
CDR3nt: TGCGCCAGCAGCCAAGTTCGCAGCAGGGATGAGCAGTTCTTC

v_gene: TRBV6-1
abundance: NA
d_gene: NA
j_gene: TRBJ2-1
CDR3aa: CASTLDSRNEQFF
CDR3nt: TGTGCCAGCACCCTTGACAGTAGGAATGAGCAGTTCTTC

v_gene: TRBV7-9
abundance: NA
d_gene: TRBD1
j_gene: TRBJ1-1
CDR3aa: CPSSSPGTGNTEAFF
CDR3nt: TGTCCCAGCAGCTCCCCGGGGACAGGGAACACTGAAGCTTTCTTT

v_gene: TRBV18
abundance: once
d_gene: TRBD2
j_gene: TRBJ2-7
CDR3aa: CASSPRLAAQTYEQYF
CDR3nt: TGTGCCAGCTCACCCCGACTAGCGGCCCAAACCTACGAGCAGTACTTC

v_gene: TRBV3-1
abundance: NA
d_gene: NA
j_gene: TRBJ1-2
CDR3aa: CASSQDIRVNGYTF
CDR3nt: TGTGCCAGCAGCCAAGATATCAGGGTGAATGGCTACACCTTC

v_gene: TRBV5-1
abundance: NA
d_gene: TRBD2
j_gene: TRBJ2-7
CDR3aa: CASSKLGGIEQYF
CDR3nt: TGCGCCAGCAGCAAACTGGGGGGGATCGAGCAGTACTTC

v_gene: TRBV7-8
abundance: NA
d_gene: TRBD1
j_gene: TRBJ1-5
CDR3aa: CASSGRDRGHQGNQPQHF
CDR3nt: TGTGCCAGCAGCGGCCGGGACAGGGGCCACCAGGGCAATCAGCCCCAGCATTTT

v_gene: TRBV3-1
abundance: NA
d_gene: NA
j_gene: TRBJ1-2
CDR3aa: CASSHTQGLGYTF
CDR3nt: TGTGCCAGCAGCCACACACAGGGTCTTGGCTACACCTTC

v_gene: TRBV7-4
abundance: NA
d_gene: TRBD1
j_gene: TRBJ1-1
CDR3aa: CASSFGQEMNTEAFF
CDR3nt: TGTGCCAGCAGCTTTGGACAGGAAATGAACACTGAAGCTTTCTTT

v_gene: TRBV10-3
abundance: NA
d_gene: NA
j_gene: TRBJ2-7
CDR3aa: CAISVDGSTYEQYF
CDR3nt: TGTGCCATCAGTGTCGATGGTTCTACCTACGAGCAGTACTTC

v_gene: TRBV4-3
abundance: NA
d_gene: TRBD1
j_gene: TRBJ2-1
CDR3aa: CASSLRGDRGNEQFF
CDR3nt: TGCGCCAGCAGCCTAAGGGGGGACAGGGGAAATGAGCAGTTCTTC

v_gene: TRBV6-5
abundance: NA
d_gene: NA
j_gene: TRBJ2-7
CDR3aa: CASIQSTETLYEQYF
CDR3nt: TGTGCCAGCATCCAGTCGACCGAGACCTTGTACGAGCAGTACTTC

v_gene: TRBV24-1
abundance: NA
d_gene: TRBD1
j_gene: TRBJ2-6
CDR3aa: CATSDQDRVFRRFKSSGANVLTF
CDR3nt: TGTGCCACCAGTGATCAGGACAGGGTCTTCCGTCGATTCAAGAGCTCTGGGGCCAACGTCCTGACTTTC

v_gene: TRBV2
abundance: NA
d_gene: NA
j_gene: TRBJ1-3
CDR3aa: CATTLGGPGNTIYF
CDR3nt: TGTGCCACGACATTGGGGGGGCCTGGAAACACCATATATTTT

v_gene: TRBV12-3/TRBV12-4
abundance: NA
d_gene: NA
j_gene: TRBJ2-6
CDR3aa: CASSPRQVFSGANVLTF
CDR3nt: TGTGCCAGCAGTCCCCGACAGGTTTTTTCTGGGGCCAACGTCCTGACTTTC

v_gene: TRBV11-3
abundance: NA
d_gene: NA
j_gene: TRBJ2-7
CDR3aa: CASSLDPGTAGEQYF
CDR3nt: TGTGCCAGCAGCTTAGACCCGGGGACGGCGGGGGAGCAGTACTTC

v_gene: TRBV5-1
abundance: NA
d_gene: TRBD1
j_gene: TRBJ2-1
CDR3aa: CASSKGSTGGYNEQFF
CDR3nt: TGCGCCAGCAGTAAGGGCTCGACAGGGGGCTACAATGAGCAGTTCTTC

v_gene: TRBV3-1
abundance: NA
d_gene: NA
j_gene: TRBJ1-5
CDR3aa: CASSQPPARQPQHF
CDR3nt: TGTGCCAGCAGCCAACCTCCAGCCCGCCAGCCCCAGCATTTT

v_gene: TRBV7-8
abundance: NA
d_gene: NA
j_gene: TRBJ2-4
CDR3aa: CASSDSTGVSLAKNIQYF
CDR3nt: TGTGCCAGCAGCGATTCGACAGGTGTGTCGCTAGCCAAAAACATTCAGTACTTC

v_gene: TRBV7-9
abundance: NA
d_gene: NA
j_gene: TRBJ1-2
CDR3aa: CASSLTETNYGYTF
CDR3nt: TGTGCCAGCAGCTTAACCGAAACTAACTATGGCTACACCTTC

v_gene: TRBV7-3
abundance: NA
d_gene: TRBD2
j_gene: TRBJ2-3
CDR3aa: CASSFDTGLAGPPSTDTQYF
CDR3nt: TGTGCCAGCAGCTTTGATACTGGACTAGCGGGCCCTCCTAGCACAGATACGCAGTATTTT

v_gene: TRBV10-3
abundance: NA
d_gene: NA
j_gene: TRBJ1-4
CDR3aa: CAISEPGFNEKLFF
CDR3nt: TGTGCCATCAGTGAACCGGGATTCAATGAAAAACTGTTTTTT

v_gene: TRBV7-9
abundance: NA
d_gene: NA
j_gene: TRBJ1-2
CDR3aa: CASSLAASEYGYTF
CDR3nt: TGTGCCAGCAGCTTAGCGGCGTCAGAGTATGGCTACACCTTC

v_gene: TRBV29-1
abundance: NA
d_gene: TRBD1
j_gene: TRBJ2-7
CDR3aa: CSVVTGGDGEQYF
CDR3nt: TGCAGCGTTGTGACAGGGGGTGACGGCGAGCAGTACTTC